This T cell receptor beta chain comes out of a study of shared clonotypes between healthy human individuals. V was shortened by 10 bases and J by 2 bases, with 12 bases between the two germline ends. Germline V CDR1 and CDR2: MNHNS, SASEGT. This CDR3 contains 13 residues. Sequencing was performed with immunoSEQ multiplex PCR; in TCRdb, only in-frame clones are kept and a portion is missing. The sample has about 2.4 million clones, over 85% seen once. The sample consisted of naive CD4+ T cells from PBMCs. Subset meaning: CD45RA+ positively selected. The clonotype comes from a man younger than 30 in good health. Some clones in this sample may be carry-over from other donors' samples. The chain couples TRBV6-1 to TRBJ1-3; maybe TRBD1 (6 bases). CDR3 residues: CATLGGPGNTIYF. The CDR3 nucleotides are TGTGCCACCTTGGGGGGGCCTGGAAACACCATATATTTT.